The following is a TCR beta chain sequence with its context. This entry belongs to a study of beta chain features in type 1 diabetes. CDR1 and CDR2 (germline): SNHLY, FYNNEI. The V end was cut by 8 bases, the J end by 13 bases, with 18 bases between. This CDR3 has 12 residues. As every portion of the isolated RNA was reverse transcribed, the sequencing read expressed TCRB transcripts. Measured with immunoSEQ multiplex PCR; TCRdb has only the in-frame clones, and not every one. The repertoire includes about 40,000 clones, around half of them detected once, and 0.72% sits in the top ten. The sample was central memory CD4+ T cells from blood. The clonotype comes from a woman aged 18-35 years in good health. The chain links TRBV2 to TRBJ2-4; weak D call: TRBD2 (6 bases). CDR3 DNA sequence: TGTGCCAGCTCGGCGACTAGAGGGCCACAGTACTTC. It is translated as CASSATRGPQYF.